Here is one TCR beta chain with its context. Trimming left V 0 bases short and J 5 bases short, with 10 bases between. Per the germline V gene, CDR1 is SEHNR and CDR2 is FQNEAQ (reference sequence). The CDR3 covers 14 residues. PBMC-derived CD4+ and CD8+ T cells were sorted. TCR sequencing used cDNA made by reverse transcription of extracted RNA. Assay used: immunoSEQ multiplex PCR; TCRdb lists only in-frame clones, some missing. The profile shows tens of thousands of clones, around 40% of them singletons. The data belong to a study of CD8+ T cells in alopecia areata. Sample: NKG2D-low CD8+ T cells sorted from blood. This receptor was identified in a human donor with alopecia areata. The chain couples TRBV7-9 to TRBJ1-2; unclear D gene. This CDR3 reads CASSLASPAYGYTF. DNA for the CDR3: TGTGCCAGCAGCTTAGCGTCCCCGGCATATGGCTACACCTTC.